Below, 8 T cell receptor beta chains from the same sample are listed, as sequenced in a study of T cell responses to AZD1222 COVID-19 vaccine. Assay: immunoSEQ multiplex PCR; the TCRdb copy retains only in-frame clones and omits some. This sample yields 99,000 or so clones, of which approximately 90% are seen a single time; around 3.1% belongs to the top ten. The sequencing used peripheral blood, collected on day 0 of AZD1222 vaccination. The receptors stem from an adult in good health.

The CDR3 region is CASSLGQGAGEQYV. The CDR3 DNA is TGTGCCAGCAGTTTAGGACAGGGGGCTGGTGAGCAGTACGTC. This chain connects TRBV6-2 or TRBV6-3 to TRBJ2-7; 11 bases fit TRBD1. This CDR3 region has 14 residues. Per the germline V gene, CDR1 is MNHEY and CDR2 is SVGEGT. J was trimmed by 7 bases and V by 4 bases; bases with no gene match: 6.

The chain joins TRBV6-2 or TRBV6-3 to TRBJ1-5, with TRBD1 identical over 9 bases. The ends lost 2 bases at V and 6 bases at J; junction bases unmatched: 5. CDR3 length: 15 amino acids. Germline V gene sequence: CDR1 MNHEY, CDR2 SVGEGT. The DNA for the CDR3 is TGTGCCAGCAGTTACCCAACAGGGGGCGGTCAGCCCCAGCATTTT. Translating it yields CASSYPTGGGQPQHF.

The genes are TRBV7-9 and TRBJ1-4; D may be TRBD1 (5 bases). Deletions cut 5 bases from V and 3 bases from J, with 13 bases between. This CDR3 is 15 amino acids long. Germline CDR1 and CDR2: SEHNR and FQNEAQ (reference sequence). CDR3 amino acids: CASSPITGSNEKLFF. The CDR3 coding sequence is TGTGCCAGCAGCCCCATAACAGGTTCTAATGAAAAACTGTTTTTT.

V is TRBV5-6 and J is TRBJ1-5; D gene unclear. The CDR3 runs 13 residues. The germline V gene encodes CDR1 SGHDT and CDR2 YYEEEE. Trimming cost V 0 bases and J 5 bases, with 6 bases left between them. CDR3 protein: CASSLGPHQPQHF. CDR3 nucleotide sequence: TGTGCCAGCAGCTTGGGACCACATCAGCCCCAGCATTTT. The whole variable domain, filled in from reference TRBV5-6 and TRBJ1-5, reads DAGVTQSPTHLIKTRGQQVTLRCSPKSGHDTVSWYQQALGQGPQFIFQYYEEEERQRGNFPDRFSGHQFPNYSSELNVNALLLGDSALYLCASSLGPHQPQHFGDGTRLSIL.

The chain uses TRBV4-3 and TRBJ1-2; 7 bases align to TRBD1. The junction had 8 bases not matched to a gene; V was cut back by 5 bases and J by 8 bases. The CDR3 is made up of 13 amino acids. Germline-derived CDR1 and CDR2 are LGHNA and YSLEER. CDR3 in amino acids: CASSFEGAVGYTF. The CDR3 nucleotides read TGCGCCAGCAGCTTCGAGGGGGCGGTGGGCTACACCTTC.

The chain joins TRBV7-7 to TRBJ2-7; D might be TRBD1 or TRBD2, each matching 6 bases. The CDR3 runs to 16 residues. Germline V gives CDR1 SSHAT, CDR2 FNYEAQ (reference sequence). CDR3 sequence: CASSLGGKKPSYEQYV. CDR3 DNA sequence: TGTGCTAGCAGCTTAGGGGGGAAGAAGCCCTCCTACGAGCAGTACGTC.

In its sample, this clone was seen a few times. The chain links TRBV10-2 to TRBJ1-1, with TRBD1 matching over 10 bases. CDR1 is WSHSY, CDR2 SAAADI, per germline. V was clipped by 0 bases and J by 3 bases; unmatched bases: 10. CDR3 size: 18 residues. The CDR3 DNA follows: TGCGCCAGCAGTGAGTCGTGGGGACAGGGGATCGTGGACACTGAAGCTTTCTTT. Translating gives CASSESWGQGIVDTEAFF.

V gene TRBV4-3 combines with J gene TRBJ1-1; D might be TRBD1 (5 bases). Germline lookup yields CDR1 LGHNA and CDR2 YSLEER. This CDR3 is 15 amino acids long. V was clipped by 1 base and J by 4 bases, with 13 bases between them. CDR3 loop: CASSQAAGGTTEAFF. The CDR3 DNA is TGCGCCAGCAGCCAAGCGGCAGGAGGGACCACTGAAGCTTTCTTT.